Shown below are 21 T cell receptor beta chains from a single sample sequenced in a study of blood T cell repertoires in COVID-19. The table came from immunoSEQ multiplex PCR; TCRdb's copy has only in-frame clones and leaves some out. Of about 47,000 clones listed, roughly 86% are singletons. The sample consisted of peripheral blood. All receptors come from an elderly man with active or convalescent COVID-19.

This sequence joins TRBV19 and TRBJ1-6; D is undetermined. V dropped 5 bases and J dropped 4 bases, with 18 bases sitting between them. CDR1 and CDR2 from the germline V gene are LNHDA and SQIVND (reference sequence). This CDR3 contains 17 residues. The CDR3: CASSSASGATYNSPLHF. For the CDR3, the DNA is TGTGCCAGTAGTTCGGCGTCCGGCGCGACTTATAATTCACCCCTCCACTTT.

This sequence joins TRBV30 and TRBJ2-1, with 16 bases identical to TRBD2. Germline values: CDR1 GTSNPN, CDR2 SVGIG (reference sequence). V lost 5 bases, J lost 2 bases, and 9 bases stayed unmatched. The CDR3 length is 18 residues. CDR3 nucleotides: TGTGCCTGGCATCCGGGACTAGCGGGAGGGTGGGCCTACAATGAGCAGTTCTTC. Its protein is CAWHPGLAGGWAYNEQFF.

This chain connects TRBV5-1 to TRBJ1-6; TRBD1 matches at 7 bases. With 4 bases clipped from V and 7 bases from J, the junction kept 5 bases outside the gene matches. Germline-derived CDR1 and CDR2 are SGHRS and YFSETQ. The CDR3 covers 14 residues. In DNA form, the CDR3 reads TGCGCCAGCAGCGTTACAGGGGTAAATTCACCCCTCCACTTT. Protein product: CASSVTGVNSPLHF.

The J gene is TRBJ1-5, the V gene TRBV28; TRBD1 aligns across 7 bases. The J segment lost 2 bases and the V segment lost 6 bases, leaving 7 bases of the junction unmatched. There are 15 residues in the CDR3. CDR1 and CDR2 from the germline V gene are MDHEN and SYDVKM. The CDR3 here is CASRRTGLGNQPQHF. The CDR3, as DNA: TGTGCCAGCAGGAGGACAGGTCTCGGCAATCAGCCCCAGCATTTT.

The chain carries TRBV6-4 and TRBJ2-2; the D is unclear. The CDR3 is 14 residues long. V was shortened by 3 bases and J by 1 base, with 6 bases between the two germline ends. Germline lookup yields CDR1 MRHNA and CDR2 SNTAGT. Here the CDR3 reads CASSERENTGELFF. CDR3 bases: TGTGCCAGCAGTGAAAGAGAGAACACCGGGGAGCTGTTTTTT.

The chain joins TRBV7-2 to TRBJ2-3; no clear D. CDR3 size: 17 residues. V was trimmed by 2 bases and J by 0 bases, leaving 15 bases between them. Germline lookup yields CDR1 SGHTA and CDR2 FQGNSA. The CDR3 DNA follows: TGTGCCAGCAGCTTAATACACAGACGTTTGAGCACAGATACGCAGTATTTT. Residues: CASSLIHRRLSTDTQYF. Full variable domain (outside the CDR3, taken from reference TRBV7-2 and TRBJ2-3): GAGVSQSPSNKVTEKGKDVELRCDPISGHTALYWYRQSLGQGLEFLIYFQGNSAPDKSGLPSDRFSAERTGGSVSTLTIQRTQQEDSAVYLCASSLIHRRLSTDTQYFGPGTRLTVL.

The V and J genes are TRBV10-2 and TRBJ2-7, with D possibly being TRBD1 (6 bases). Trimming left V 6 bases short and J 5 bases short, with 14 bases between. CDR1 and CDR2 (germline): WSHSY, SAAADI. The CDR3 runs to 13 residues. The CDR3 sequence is CASRFGQTDEQYF. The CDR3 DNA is TGCGCCAGCAGATTTGGACAGACGGACGAGCAGTACTTC.

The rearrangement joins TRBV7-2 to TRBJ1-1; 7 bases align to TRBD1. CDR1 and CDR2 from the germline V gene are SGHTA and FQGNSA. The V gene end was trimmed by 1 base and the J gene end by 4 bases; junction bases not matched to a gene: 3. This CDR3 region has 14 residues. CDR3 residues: CASSLGPGGTEAFF. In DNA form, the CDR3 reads TGTGCCAGCAGCTTAGGGCCAGGGGGCACTGAAGCTTTCTTT.

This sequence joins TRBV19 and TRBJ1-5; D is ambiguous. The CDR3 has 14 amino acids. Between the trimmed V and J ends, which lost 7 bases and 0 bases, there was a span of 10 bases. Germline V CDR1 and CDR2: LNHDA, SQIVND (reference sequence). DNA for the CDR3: TGTGCCAGTACCACAGCCTATAGCAATCAGCCCCAGCATTTT. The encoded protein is CASTTAYSNQPQHF.

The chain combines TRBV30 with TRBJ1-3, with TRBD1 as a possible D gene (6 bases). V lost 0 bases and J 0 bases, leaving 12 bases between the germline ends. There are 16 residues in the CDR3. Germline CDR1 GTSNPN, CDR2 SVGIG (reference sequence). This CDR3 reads CAWSVRRGSSGNTIYF. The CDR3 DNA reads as TGTGCCTGGAGTGTACGCAGGGGCAGCTCTGGAAACACCATATATTTT.

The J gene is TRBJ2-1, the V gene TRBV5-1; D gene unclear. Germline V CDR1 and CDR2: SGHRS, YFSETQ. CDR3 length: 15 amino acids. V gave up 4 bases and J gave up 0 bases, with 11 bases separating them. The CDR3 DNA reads TGCGCCAGCAGCCCTGACTCGAGCTCCTACAATGAGCAGTTCTTC. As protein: CASSPDSSSYNEQFF.

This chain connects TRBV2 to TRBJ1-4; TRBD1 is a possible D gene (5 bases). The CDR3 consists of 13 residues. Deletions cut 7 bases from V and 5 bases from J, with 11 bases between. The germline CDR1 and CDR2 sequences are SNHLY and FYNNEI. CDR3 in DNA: TGTGCCAGCATGGGCAGGGAAAATGAAAAACTGTTTTTT. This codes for CASMGRENEKLFF.

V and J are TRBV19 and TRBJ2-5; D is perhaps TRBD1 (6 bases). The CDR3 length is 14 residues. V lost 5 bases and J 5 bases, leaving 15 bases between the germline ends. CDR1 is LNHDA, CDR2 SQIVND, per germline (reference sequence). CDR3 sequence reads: CASSSEGVRETQYF. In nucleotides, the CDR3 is TGTGCCAGTAGTTCCGAGGGGGTGCGGGAGACCCAGTACTTC.

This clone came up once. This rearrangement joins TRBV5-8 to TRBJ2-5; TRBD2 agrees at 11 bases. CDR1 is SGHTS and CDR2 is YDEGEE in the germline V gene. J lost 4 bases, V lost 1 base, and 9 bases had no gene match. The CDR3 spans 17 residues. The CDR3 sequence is CASSLMLAGGGRETQYF. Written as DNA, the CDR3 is TGTGCCAGCAGCTTGATGCTAGCGGGGGGTGGACGAGAGACCCAGTACTTC.

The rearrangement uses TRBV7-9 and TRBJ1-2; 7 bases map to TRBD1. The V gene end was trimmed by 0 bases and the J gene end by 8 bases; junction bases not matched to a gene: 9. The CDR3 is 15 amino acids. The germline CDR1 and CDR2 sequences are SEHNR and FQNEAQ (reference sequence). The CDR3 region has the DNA TGTGCCAGCAGCTTAGCGCAGTCGGTAGGGGGCGGCTACACCTTC. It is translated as CASSLAQSVGGGYTF.

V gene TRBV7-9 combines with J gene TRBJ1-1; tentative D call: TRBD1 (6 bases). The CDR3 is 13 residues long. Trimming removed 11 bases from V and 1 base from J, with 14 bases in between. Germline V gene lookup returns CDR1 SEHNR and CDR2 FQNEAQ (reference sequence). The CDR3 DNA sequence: TGTGCCTGCCGGGCGGGGGCGAACACTGAAGCTTTCTTT. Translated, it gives CACRAGANTEAFF.

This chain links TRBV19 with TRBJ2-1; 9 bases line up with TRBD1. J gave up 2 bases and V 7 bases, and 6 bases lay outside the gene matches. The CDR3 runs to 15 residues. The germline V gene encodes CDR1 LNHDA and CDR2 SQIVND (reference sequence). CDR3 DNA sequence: TGTGCCAGTACAGGGACAGGGTACCCCTACAATGAGCAGTTCTTC. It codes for CASTGTGYPYNEQFF. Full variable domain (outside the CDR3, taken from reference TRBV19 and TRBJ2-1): DGGITQSPKYLFRKEGQNVTLSCEQNLNHDAMYWYRQDPGQGLRLIYYSQIVNDFQKGDIAEGYSVSREKKESFPLTVTSAQKNPTAFYLCASTGTGYPYNEQFFGPGTRLTVL.

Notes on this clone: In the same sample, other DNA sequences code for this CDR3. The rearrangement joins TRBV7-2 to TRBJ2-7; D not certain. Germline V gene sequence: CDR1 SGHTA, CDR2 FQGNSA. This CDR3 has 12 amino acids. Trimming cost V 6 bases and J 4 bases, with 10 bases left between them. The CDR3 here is CASSLARYEQYF. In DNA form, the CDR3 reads TGTGCCAGCAGTCTGGCACGATACGAGCAGTACTTC.

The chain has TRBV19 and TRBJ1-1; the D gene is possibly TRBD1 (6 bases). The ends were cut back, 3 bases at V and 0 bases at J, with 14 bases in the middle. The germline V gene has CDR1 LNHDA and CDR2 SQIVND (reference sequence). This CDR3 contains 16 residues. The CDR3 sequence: CASSIRRGQMNTEAFF. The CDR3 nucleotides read TGTGCCAGTAGTATTCGTCGCGGACAGATGAACACTGAAGCTTTCTTT.

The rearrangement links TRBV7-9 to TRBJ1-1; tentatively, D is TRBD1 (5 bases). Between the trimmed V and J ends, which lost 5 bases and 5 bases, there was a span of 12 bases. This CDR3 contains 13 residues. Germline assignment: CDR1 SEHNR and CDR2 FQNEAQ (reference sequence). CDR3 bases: TGTGCCAGCAGCCGTGATCAGGGAACTGAAGCTTTCTTT. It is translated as CASSRDQGTEAFF. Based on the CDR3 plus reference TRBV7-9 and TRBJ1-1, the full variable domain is DTGVSQNPRHKITKRGQNVTFRCDPISEHNRLYWYRQTLGQGPEFLTYFQNEAQLEKSRLLSDRFSAERPKGSFSTLEIQRTEQGDSAMYLCASSRDQGTEAFFGQGTRLTVV.

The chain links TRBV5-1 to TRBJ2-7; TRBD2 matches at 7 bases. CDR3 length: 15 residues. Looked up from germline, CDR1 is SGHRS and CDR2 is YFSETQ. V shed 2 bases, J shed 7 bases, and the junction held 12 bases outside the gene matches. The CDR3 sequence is CASSLAGYQMGEQYF. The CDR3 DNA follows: TGCGCCAGCAGCTTAGCGGGGTATCAGATGGGAGAGCAGTACTTC.